What follows are 4 T cell receptor beta chains derived from one specimen sequenced in a study of cytomegalovirus exposure and HLA in healthy donors. The PCR employed 60 Vbeta primers together with 13 Jbeta primers. Method: immunoSEQ multiplex PCR; TCRdb's copy keeps in-frame clones and lacks some. The data show roughly 55,000 clones, approximately 80% seen once. The sequencing sample was made of PBMCs. Every receptor here comes from a female donor in good health and CMV-seronegative.

There are a few counts of this clone. The chain uses TRBV7-2 and TRBJ2-3; 9 bases align to TRBD2. The CDR3 has 15 amino acids. J lost 4 bases, V lost 3 bases, and 5 bases had no gene match. Germline V gene sequence: CDR1 SGHTA, CDR2 FQGNSA. The DNA of the CDR3 is TGTGCCAGCAGCTTGGGCGGGGGGGCCTCAGATACGCAGTATTTT. It is translated as CASSLGGGASDTQYF.

The chain has TRBV19 and TRBJ1-2; 10 bases map to TRBD1. Per germline, CDR1 LNHDA and CDR2 SQIVND (reference sequence). V was pared by 5 bases and J by 4 bases, with 7 bases of the junction left unmatched. The CDR3 has 15 residues. CDR3 loop: CASSGRDRGLYGYTF. The DNA for the CDR3 is TGTGCCAGTAGTGGTCGGGACAGGGGCCTCTATGGCTACACCTTC.

The rearrangement joins TRBV27 to TRBJ2-7, with 7 positions matching TRBD1. The CDR3 sequence is 16 residues long. Per the germline V gene, CDR1 is MNHEY and CDR2 is SMNVEV (reference sequence). V lost 5 bases and J lost 2; bases outside the gene matches: 12. The CDR3 spells CASSQPTGVPTYEQYF. CDR3 bases: TGTGCCAGCAGTCAGCCAACAGGGGTCCCCACCTACGAGCAGTACTTC.

This chain links TRBV4-2 with TRBJ1-1; 9 nucleotides align to TRBD1. The CDR3 loop spans 15 amino acids. The germline V gene has CDR1 LGHNA and CDR2 YNFKEQ. V lost 4 bases to trimming and J lost 6 bases; unmatched junction nucleotides: 9. The CDR3 protein is CASSRPGQGVPEAFF. The CDR3 bases are TGTGCCAGCAGCCGACCGGGACAGGGAGTTCCTGAAGCTTTCTTT.